Included here is one TCR beta chain sequence, with context. Its antigen is not known. The sample originates from a study of OX40 agonist ivuxolimab in advanced cancers. Study background: At 82.7% male, the cohort had a mean age of 60 years, ranging from roughly 23 to 80. Points from the study as a whole: Clonal expansion was seen in CD4+ and CD8+ blood T cells by week 6 at 0.1 to 3.0 mg/kg.

Exclusion applied to patients with autoimmune disease history or systemic immunosuppression. TCRdb's copy holds only in-frame clones and misses some; the assay was immunoSEQ multiplex PCR. The sample records tens of thousands of clones, about four fifths being singletons. Trimming removed 0 bases from V and 6 bases from J; junction bases left unmatched: 7. This CDR3 is 16 amino acids long. Germline V lookup: CDR1 ENHRY, CDR2 SYGVKD. The V and J genes are TRBV10-3 and TRBJ2-1; TRBD2 matches at 8 bases. Sequenced material: CD4+ or CD8+ T cells sorted from blood, taken in a trial of the OX40 agonist ivuxolimab. The sequence was obtained from an adult with an advanced solid tumor such as melanoma, head and neck, liver or kidney cancer. The CDR3 coding sequence is TGTGCCATCAGTGAGTCGAAGAGCGGGAGCTTCAATGAGCAGTTCTTC. Its translation is CAISESKSGSFNEQFF.